The clone carrying this T cell receptor beta chain showed up many times. Its antigen is not identified. The sample originates from a study of T cells in Graves' hyperthyroidism and ophthalmopathy. Study-wide results and limits: Clonotypes that were expanded in thyroid above 0.001 mostly appeared in blood too.

It was uncontrolled infection, other autoimmune disease, pregnancy or lactation that excluded patients. TCR beta CDR3 sequences were amplified from RNA transcripts. TCR CDR3 regions were first amplified by RT-PCR with HTBI primers. One entry per CDR3 protein, called by TCRdb with MiXCR from the multiplex PCR reads. This sample yields fewer than 400,000 distinct CDR3 sequences, of which approximately 16% are seen a single time; roughly a third belongs to the top ten. Germline V gene sequence: CDR1 LGHDT, CDR2 YNNKEL (reference sequence). Trimming stripped 1 base from V and 2 bases from J, with 13 bases between. This CDR3 is built from 16 residues.

The V gene is TRBV3-1, the J gene TRBJ2-3, with D perhaps TRBD1 (5 bases). Source material: blood. This TCR came from a man between 25 and 39 years old with Graves' hyperthyroidism. This CDR3 is CASSQGPGRYTDTQYF. In DNA form, the CDR3 reads TGTGCCAGCAGCCAAGGGCCAGGGCGCTACACAGATACGCAGTATTTT.